A selection of T cell receptor beta chains follows, all from one sample in a study of vaccination effects on CD4 cells after COVID-19. Their antigen targets remain unknown. The data were produced by immunoSEQ multiplex PCR, yet TCRdb's version contains in-frame clones alone and is incomplete. The sample lists some 22,000 clones, approximately 70% occurring once. This sample comprised CD4+ T cells from PBMCs cultured with SARS-CoV-2 spike peptides, obtained before COVID-19 vaccination. Receptor source: a human donor who received a COVID-19 vaccine. CDR3s include the opening cysteine and the closing phenylalanine or tryptophan. Fields, in order: clone size, J gene, D gene, V gene, CDR3 DNA, CDR3 protein. The D gene is left open where the match is weak. Clone sizes are given selectively: once, few, many, or a class where the clone is expanded.

clone_size: few; j_call: TRBJ2-7; d_call: TRBD1; v_call: TRBV5-1; cdr3_nt: TGCGCCAGCAGCTTGGAACAGGGGAGCTACGAGCAGTACTTC; cdr3_aa: CASSLEQGSYEQYF
clone_size: NA; j_call: TRBJ1-4; d_call: NA; v_call: TRBV18; cdr3_nt: TGTGCCAGCTCACCGGCGGAACCGAATGAAAAACTGTTTTTT; cdr3_aa: CASSPAEPNEKLFF
clone_size: NA; j_call: TRBJ1-3; d_call: NA; v_call: TRBV9; cdr3_nt: TGTGCCAGCAGCGTAGGGACAGTCGGAAACACCATATATTTT; cdr3_aa: CASSVGTVGNTIYF
clone_size: NA; j_call: TRBJ1-4; d_call: NA; v_call: TRBV12-3/TRBV12-4; cdr3_nt: TGTGCCAGCAGCCCCTCGAGGGAAAAACTGTTTTTT; cdr3_aa: CASSPSREKLFF
clone_size: once; j_call: TRBJ2-1; d_call: TRBD2; v_call: TRBV2; cdr3_nt: TGTGCCAGCAGTGGAGGGACTAGCACAATCAATGAGCAGTTCTTC; cdr3_aa: CASSGGTSTINEQFF
clone_size: NA; j_call: TRBJ2-7; d_call: TRBD2; v_call: TRBV7-2; cdr3_nt: TGTGCCAGCCGCCTCCCCGGGACTAGCGGGAACTACGAGCAGTACTTC; cdr3_aa: CASRLPGTSGNYEQYF
clone_size: NA; j_call: TRBJ2-5; d_call: NA; v_call: TRBV3-1/TRBV3-2; cdr3_nt: TGTGCCAGCAGCCCCTGGGGAAAGACCCAGTACTTC; cdr3_aa: CASSPWGKTQYF
clone_size: NA; j_call: TRBJ2-3; d_call: TRBD2; v_call: TRBV6-4; cdr3_nt: TGTGCCAGCAGTGGACTAGCGGCTAGCACAGATACGCAGTATTTT; cdr3_aa: CASSGLAASTDTQYF
clone_size: NA; j_call: TRBJ2-7; d_call: NA; v_call: TRBV18; cdr3_nt: TGTGCCAGCTCACAAAGACAAGGGTTCTACGAGCAGTACTTC; cdr3_aa: CASSQRQGFYEQYF
clone_size: once; j_call: TRBJ2-3; d_call: TRBD2; v_call: TRBV7-9; cdr3_nt: TGTGCCAGCAGCCCTTTGACTAGCGGGGGAAGCACAGATACGCAGTATTTT; cdr3_aa: CASSPLTSGGSTDTQYF
clone_size: NA; j_call: TRBJ1-2; d_call: NA; v_call: TRBV30; cdr3_nt: TGTGCCTGGAGTGTGCAGTGGAGGGGGACAACACGAAACTATGGCTACACCTTC; cdr3_aa: CAWSVQWRGTTRNYGYTF
clone_size: NA; j_call: TRBJ1-5; d_call: NA; v_call: TRBV7-6; cdr3_nt: TGTGCCAGCAGCTTAGGGCAGTCTGGCAATCAGCCCCAGCATTTT; cdr3_aa: CASSLGQSGNQPQHF
clone_size: NA; j_call: TRBJ1-1; d_call: TRBD1; v_call: TRBV10-2; cdr3_nt: TGCGCCAGCTCTACGGACAGGTACACTGAAGCTTTCTTT; cdr3_aa: CASSTDRYTEAFF
clone_size: few; j_call: TRBJ1-1; d_call: NA; v_call: TRBV15; cdr3_nt: TGTGCCACCAGCAGAGGATGGCCAGAGGACACTGAAGCTTTCTTT; cdr3_aa: CATSRGWPEDTEAFF
clone_size: NA; j_call: TRBJ2-7; d_call: NA; v_call: TRBV2; cdr3_nt: TGTGCCAGCAGTGACGTAGGGCGGGCCGAGCAGTACTTC; cdr3_aa: CASSDVGRAEQYF
clone_size: NA; j_call: TRBJ2-2; d_call: TRBD2; v_call: TRBV10-3; cdr3_nt: TGTGCCATCAGTGATGGGGGGAGGGCATCCGGGGAGCTGTTTTTT; cdr3_aa: CAISDGGRASGELFF
clone_size: NA; j_call: TRBJ2-1; d_call: NA; v_call: TRBV5-6; cdr3_nt: TGTGCCAGCAGCTTGGCCGTTAACAATGAGCAGTTCTTC; cdr3_aa: CASSLAVNNEQFF
clone_size: NA; j_call: TRBJ2-7; d_call: NA; v_call: TRBV27; cdr3_nt: TGTGCCAGCAGTTTAATGAGCTCCTACGAGCAGTACTTC; cdr3_aa: CASSLMSSYEQYF
clone_size: NA; j_call: TRBJ2-2; d_call: NA; v_call: TRBV7-2; cdr3_nt: TGTGCCAGCACCTCGGACACCGGGGAGCTGTTTTTT; cdr3_aa: CASTSDTGELFF
clone_size: NA; j_call: TRBJ2-3; d_call: TRBD2; v_call: TRBV10-1; cdr3_nt: TGCGCCAGCAGTGGCGGGAGCGGGAGTTCCACAGATACGCAGTATTTT; cdr3_aa: CASSGGSGSSTDTQYF
clone_size: NA; j_call: TRBJ2-3; d_call: TRBD1; v_call: TRBV5-1; cdr3_nt: TGCGCCAGCAGCATCGGGGACAGGGAGCCAGATACGCAGTATTTT; cdr3_aa: CASSIGDREPDTQYF
clone_size: NA; j_call: TRBJ1-1; d_call: NA; v_call: TRBV7-8; cdr3_nt: TGTGCCAGCAGCTTAGGCATCGCGGAAAAAGCTTTCTTT; cdr3_aa: CASSLGIAEKAFF
clone_size: NA; j_call: TRBJ1-2; d_call: TRBD1; v_call: TRBV2; cdr3_nt: TGTGCCAGCAGGGACACAGGGGGCGTAGGGTATGGCTACACCTTC; cdr3_aa: CASRDTGGVGYGYTF
clone_size: NA; j_call: TRBJ2-6; d_call: NA; v_call: TRBV15; cdr3_nt: TGTGCCACCAGCAGAGAGGAGGTTTTCTCTGGGGCCAACGTCCTGACTTTC; cdr3_aa: CATSREEVFSGANVLTF
clone_size: NA; j_call: TRBJ2-7; d_call: NA; v_call: TRBV18; cdr3_nt: TGTGCCAGCTCACCACCGACGACCACCAGGAGGGAGCAGTACTTC; cdr3_aa: CASSPPTTTRREQYF
clone_size: NA; j_call: TRBJ2-7; d_call: TRBD1; v_call: TRBV29-1; cdr3_nt: TGCAGCGTGATCCCCGGGACAGCAGCCTACGAGCAGTACTTC; cdr3_aa: CSVIPGTAAYEQYF
clone_size: few; j_call: TRBJ2-2; d_call: TRBD1; v_call: TRBV5-1; cdr3_nt: TGCGCCAGCAGCTTGGGGACAGGGGGCACCGGGGAGCTGTTTTTT; cdr3_aa: CASSLGTGGTGELFF
clone_size: NA; j_call: TRBJ1-5; d_call: NA; v_call: TRBV6-5; cdr3_nt: TGTGCCACCGAGACAGTGTATAGCAATCAGCCCCAGCATTTT; cdr3_aa: CATETVYSNQPQHF
clone_size: NA; j_call: TRBJ1-5; d_call: TRBD1; v_call: TRBV5-8; cdr3_nt: TGTGCCAGCAGCTTGTACAGGGGAGGGGATCAGCCCCAGCATTTT; cdr3_aa: CASSLYRGGDQPQHF
clone_size: NA; j_call: TRBJ2-4; d_call: NA; v_call: TRBV28; cdr3_nt: TGTGCCAGCAGTTTATGGGAGGGCAGGGATGGAACCAAAAACATTCAGTACTTC; cdr3_aa: CASSLWEGRDGTKNIQYF
clone_size: few; j_call: TRBJ1-2; d_call: NA; v_call: TRBV11-2; cdr3_nt: TGTGCCAGCAGCTTAGATCAGGGCGGCTACACCTTC; cdr3_aa: CASSLDQGGYTF
clone_size: NA; j_call: TRBJ2-1; d_call: TRBD2; v_call: TRBV27; cdr3_nt: TGTGCCAGCAGTTCCCCGAGCGGGAGGGCGGTCAATGAGCAGTTCTTC; cdr3_aa: CASSSPSGRAVNEQFF
clone_size: NA; j_call: TRBJ1-1; d_call: NA; v_call: TRBV5-4; cdr3_nt: TGTGCCAGCAGCTTGGAGTGGGTTAACACTGAAGCTTTCTTT; cdr3_aa: CASSLEWVNTEAFF
clone_size: once; j_call: TRBJ1-3; d_call: NA; v_call: TRBV10-3; cdr3_nt: TGTGCCATCAGGGACAGCTCTGGAAACACCATATATTTT; cdr3_aa: CAIRDSSGNTIYF
clone_size: NA; j_call: TRBJ2-3; d_call: TRBD2; v_call: TRBV2; cdr3_nt: TGTGCCAGCAGTGGACTAGCGGGGGGGCCATTACCAGATACGCAGTATTTT; cdr3_aa: CASSGLAGGPLPDTQYF
clone_size: NA; j_call: TRBJ2-7; d_call: TRBD1; v_call: TRBV10-2; cdr3_nt: TGCGCCAGCAGGGCGGGGGACAGGGCCTACGAGCAGTACTTC; cdr3_aa: CASRAGDRAYEQYF
clone_size: NA; j_call: TRBJ2-7; d_call: TRBD2; v_call: TRBV13; cdr3_nt: TGTGCCAGCAGCCCAGGACTAGCCCACCACGAGCAGTACTTC; cdr3_aa: CASSPGLAHHEQYF
clone_size: NA; j_call: TRBJ1-1; d_call: TRBD1; v_call: TRBV18; cdr3_nt: TGTGCCAGCTCACGATCAGGGGGTCCCACTGAAGCTTTCTTT; cdr3_aa: CASSRSGGPTEAFF
clone_size: once; j_call: TRBJ2-7; d_call: TRBD1; v_call: TRBV27; cdr3_nt: TGTGCCAGCAGTCCGACAGGGGCCCACGAGCAGTACTTC; cdr3_aa: CASSPTGAHEQYF
clone_size: NA; j_call: TRBJ1-4; d_call: NA; v_call: TRBV29-1; cdr3_nt: TGCAGCGTTTGGACAGCCTCTAATGAAAAACTGTTTTTT; cdr3_aa: CSVWTASNEKLFF
clone_size: NA; j_call: TRBJ1-5; d_call: TRBD1; v_call: TRBV30; cdr3_nt: TGTGCCTGGAGTGGACAGGGTTCAATGCAGCCCCAGCATTTT; cdr3_aa: CAWSGQGSMQPQHF
clone_size: NA; j_call: TRBJ1-1; d_call: NA; v_call: TRBV5-1; cdr3_nt: TGCGCCAGCAGTGATCTTCTGCGGGCCCAGAACACTGAAGCTTTCTTT; cdr3_aa: CASSDLLRAQNTEAFF
clone_size: NA; j_call: TRBJ1-1; d_call: NA; v_call: TRBV6-4; cdr3_nt: TGTGCCAGCAGTGACTACGGGAACACTGAAGCTTTCTTT; cdr3_aa: CASSDYGNTEAFF
clone_size: NA; j_call: TRBJ2-3; d_call: TRBD1; v_call: TRBV5-1; cdr3_nt: TGCGCCAGCAGCTTGGGGACAGGGGGAGGAACAGATACGCAGTATTTT; cdr3_aa: CASSLGTGGGTDTQYF
clone_size: NA; j_call: TRBJ2-7; d_call: TRBD2; v_call: TRBV6-6; cdr3_nt: TGTGCCAGCAGCTACGGGACTAGCGGGGGGGGCGAGCAGTACTTC; cdr3_aa: CASSYGTSGGGEQYF